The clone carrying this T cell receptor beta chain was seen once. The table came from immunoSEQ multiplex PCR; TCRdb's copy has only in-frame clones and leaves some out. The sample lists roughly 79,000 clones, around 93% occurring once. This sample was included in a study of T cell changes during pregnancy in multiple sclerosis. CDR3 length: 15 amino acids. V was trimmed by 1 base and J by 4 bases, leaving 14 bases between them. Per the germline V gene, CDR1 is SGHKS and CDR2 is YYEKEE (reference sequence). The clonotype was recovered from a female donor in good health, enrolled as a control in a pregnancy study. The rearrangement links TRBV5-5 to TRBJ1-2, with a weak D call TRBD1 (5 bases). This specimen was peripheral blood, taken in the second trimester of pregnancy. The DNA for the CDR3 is TGTGCCAGCAGCTTGAATCCCAGGGAGGTCTATGGCTACACCTTC. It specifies CASSLNPREVYGYTF. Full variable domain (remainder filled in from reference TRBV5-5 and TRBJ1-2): DAGVTQSPTHLIKTRGQQVTLRCSPISGHKSVSWYQQVLGQGPQFIFQYYEKEERGRGNFPDRFSARQFPNYSSELNVNALLLGDSALYLCASSLNPREVYGYTFGSGTRLTVV.